This T cell receptor (beta chain) was identified during a study of cytomegalovirus exposure and HLA in healthy donors. Notes on the study in general: Among the CMV-associated chains, a few were confirmed in vitro as specific for CMV antigens. Investigators reported 150 to 200 TCR beta chains as tied to cytomegalovirus. Later, an analysis found that TCR clusters from the first cohort tended to co-occur in the roughly 120 validation repertoires.

The validation cohort, a group of around 130 subjects, included the donors and was separate from the roughly 670-subject first cohort. Details on this clone: The antigen is undetermined.

The assay was immunoSEQ multiplex PCR, and TCRdb's table has in-frame clones only and misses some. This table has about 98,000 clones, roughly 84% appearing once. The V gene end was trimmed by 6 bases and the J gene end by 3 bases; junction bases not matched to a gene: 4. Per germline, CDR1 MNHNS and CDR2 SASEGT. The CDR3 runs 13 residues. The sequence derives from a man aged 18 to 30 in good health and CMV-seropositive. Sequencing was done on a sample of PBMCs. The V call is TRBV6-1, the J call TRBJ2-7; 8 bases fit TRBD1. The CDR3 protein is CASRTGTGYEQYF. CDR3 nucleotides: TGTGCCAGCAGGACCGGGACAGGCTACGAGCAGTACTTC.